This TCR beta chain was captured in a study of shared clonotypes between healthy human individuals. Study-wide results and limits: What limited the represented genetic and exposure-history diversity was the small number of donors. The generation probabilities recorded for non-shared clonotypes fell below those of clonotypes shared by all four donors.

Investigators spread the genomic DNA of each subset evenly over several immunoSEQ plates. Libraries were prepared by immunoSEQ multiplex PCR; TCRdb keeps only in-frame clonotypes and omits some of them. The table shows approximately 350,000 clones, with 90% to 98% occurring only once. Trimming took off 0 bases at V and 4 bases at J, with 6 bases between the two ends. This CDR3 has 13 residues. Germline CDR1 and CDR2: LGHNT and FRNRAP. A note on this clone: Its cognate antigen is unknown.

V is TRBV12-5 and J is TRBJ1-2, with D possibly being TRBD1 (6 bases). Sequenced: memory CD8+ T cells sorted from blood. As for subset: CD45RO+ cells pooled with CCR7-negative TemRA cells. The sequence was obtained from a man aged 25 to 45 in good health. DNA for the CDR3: TGTGCTAGTGGTTTGGTAGGGGGCTATGGCTACACCTTC. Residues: CASGLVGGYGYTF. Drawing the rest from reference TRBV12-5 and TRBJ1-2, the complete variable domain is DARVTQTPRHKVTEMGQEVTMRCQPILGHNTVFWYRQTMMQGLELLAYFRNRAPLDDSGMPKDRFSAEMPDATLATLKIQPSEPRDSAVYFCASGLVGGYGYTFGSGTRLTVV.